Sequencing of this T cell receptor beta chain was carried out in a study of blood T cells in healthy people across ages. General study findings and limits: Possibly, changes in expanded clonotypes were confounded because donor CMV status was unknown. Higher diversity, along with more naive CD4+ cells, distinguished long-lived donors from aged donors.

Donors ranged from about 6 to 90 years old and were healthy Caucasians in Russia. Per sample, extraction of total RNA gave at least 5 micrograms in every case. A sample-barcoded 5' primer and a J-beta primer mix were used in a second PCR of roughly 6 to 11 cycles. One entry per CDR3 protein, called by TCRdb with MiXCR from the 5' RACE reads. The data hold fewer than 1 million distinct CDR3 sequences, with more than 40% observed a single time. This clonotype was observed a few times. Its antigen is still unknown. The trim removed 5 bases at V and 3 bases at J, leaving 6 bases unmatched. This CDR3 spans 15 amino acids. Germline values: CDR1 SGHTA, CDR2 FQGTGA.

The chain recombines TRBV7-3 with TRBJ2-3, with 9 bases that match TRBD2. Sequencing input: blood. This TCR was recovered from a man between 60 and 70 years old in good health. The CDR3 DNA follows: TGTGCCAGCAGCATGGCGGGGGGGCATACAGATACGCAGTATTTT. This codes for CASSMAGGHTDTQYF. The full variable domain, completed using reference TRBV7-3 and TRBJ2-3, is GAGVSQTPSNKVTEKGKYVELRCDPISGHTALYWYRQSLGQGPEFLIYFQGTGAADDSGLPNDRFFAVRPEGSVSTLKIQRTERGDSAVYLCASSMAGGHTDTQYFGPGTRLTVL.